This T cell receptor beta chain was retrieved from a study of post-analysis software for immune sequencing data. Study-level results: Elevated frequency relative to controls characterized several TRBV segments in patients, TRBV5-6, TRBV5-1 and TRBV20-1 among them.

V was trimmed by 6 bases and J by 4 bases, leaving 13 bases between them. The germline V gene encodes CDR1 SQVTM and CDR2 ANQGSEA. The CDR3 runs 13 residues. TCR beta libraries were prepared from cDNA with unique molecular identifiers. MiXCR, applied by TCRdb to the PCR reads, yields one record per CDR3 protein. The table records 820,000 or so distinct CDR3 sequences, 53% of them present only once. With respect to this clonotype: The antigen remains unidentified.

The clonotype comes from a girl between 10 and 17 years old with multiple sclerosis. This chain uses TRBV29-1 with TRBJ2-1; possibly TRBD1 or TRBD2 for D (5 bases each). Material for sequencing was blood. This CDR3 is CSVGVMRYNEQFF. The CDR3 DNA is TGCAGCGTGGGGGTGATGAGGTACAATGAGCAGTTCTTC.